These 18 T cell receptor beta chains were sequenced from one sample in a study of T cell responses to AZD1222 COVID-19 vaccine (TCRdb year 2021). What the time point label conveys for this sample: about 28 days (+/-7) after the second vaccine dose. Library preparation used the immunoSEQ multiplex PCR assay. In its TCRdb copy, this immuneACCESS table keeps in-frame sequences only and misses some clones. Where compared with another copy, unresolved V genes explain less than half of these, and the others have no known cause. Present in this sample are about 110,000 clones, about nine tenths of which were seen just once. 2% to 3% of the sample is taken by the ten largest. Sequenced here: peripheral blood, sampled 28 days after the second AZD1222 dose. The receptors originated from an adult who received the AZD1222 COVID-19 vaccine.

The rearrangement joins TRBV3-1 (or the pseudogene TRBV3-2) to TRBJ2-7; the match to TRBD1 covers 8 bases. The CDR3 length is 18 residues. J gave up 4 bases and V 0 bases, and 14 bases lay outside the gene matches. The germline gives CDR1 LGHDT, CDR2 YNNKEL (reference sequence). This CDR3 reads CASSQEFRLDREKYEQYF. The CDR3 coding sequence is TGTGCCAGCAGCCAAGAGTTCAGACTGGACAGGGAAAAGTACGAGCAGTACTTC.

This sequence joins TRBV7-2 and TRBJ2-5, with D possibly called TRBD1 or TRBD2 (5 bases each). The germline gives CDR1 SGHTA, CDR2 FQGNSA. With 2 bases removed from V and 5 bases from J, the gap between germline ends came to 18 bases. The CDR3 is made up of 16 amino acids. CDR3 nucleotides: TGTGCCAGCAGCTTATTGGGACCTAGGGGCTCGGAGACCCAGTACTTC. Amino acid sequence: CASSLLGPRGSETQYF.

This clone occurred a few times. The gene calls are TRBV7-9 and TRBJ1-5; TRBD1 agrees at 11 bases. The length of the CDR3 is 16 residues. Trimming cost V 5 bases and J 3 bases; bases outside gene matches: 6. CDR1 is SEHNR and CDR2 is FQNEAQ in the germline V gene (reference sequence). As DNA, the CDR3 is TGTGCCAGCAGCCCAGGGACAGGGGGTGCCAATCAGCCCCAGCATTTT. It encodes CASSPGTGGANQPQHF.

This chain connects TRBV6-5 to TRBJ1-5, with no clear D. The V gene's germline CDR1 is MNHEY and CDR2 SVGAGI. This CDR3 is built from 15 residues. V was trimmed by 6 bases and J by 4 bases, leaving 16 bases between them. CDR3: CASRSVLAGNQPQHF. DNA of the CDR3: TGTGCCAGCAGATCTGTCCTGGCGGGGAATCAGCCCCAGCATTTT.

This chain uses TRBV5-4 with TRBJ2-1, with 10 bases matching TRBD2. The CDR3 consists of 15 residues. V shed 4 bases, J shed 8 bases, and the junction held 9 bases outside the gene matches. Germline assignment: CDR1 SGHNT and CDR2 YYREEE (reference sequence). In nucleotides, the CDR3 is TGTGCCAGCAGCCCCAGCGGGGGGGTGGGAGATGAGCAGTTCTTC. It encodes CASSPSGGVGDEQFF.

The chain is built from TRBV2 and TRBJ1-2; maybe TRBD1 (6 bases). The germline CDR1 and CDR2 sequences are SNHLY and FYNNEI. The V gene lost 3 bases and the J gene lost 6 bases, with 11 bases spanning the gap. CDR3 length: 13 amino acids. CDR3 sequence: CASSEERDNGYTF. In nucleotides, the CDR3 is TGTGCCAGCAGTGAGGAGAGGGACAATGGCTACACCTTC.

This clone was seen only once. This rearrangement joins TRBV12-3 or TRBV12-4 to TRBJ2-1; D is unresolved. The germline V and J ends were trimmed by 4 bases and 9 bases, with 7 bases remaining between them. This CDR3 region has 11 residues. For the CDR3, the DNA is TGTGCCAGCAGTTGGGGAATTGAGCAGTTCTTC. Its translation: CASSWGIEQFF.

This chain links TRBV7-2 with TRBJ1-1; D may be TRBD1 (6 bases). V lost 2 bases, J lost 0 bases, and 7 bases lay in between. The CDR3 sequence is 14 residues long. CDR1 is SGHTA and CDR2 is FQGNSA in the germline V gene. The CDR3 coding sequence is TGTGCCAGCAGCTTACAGGGGCTGAACACTGAAGCTTTCTTT. This encodes CASSLQGLNTEAFF. The whole variable domain, filled in from reference TRBV7-2 and TRBJ1-1, reads GAGVSQSPSNKVTEKGKDVELRCDPISGHTALYWYRQSLGQGLEFLIYFQGNSAPDKSGLPSDRFSAERTGGSVSTLTIQRTQQEDSAVYLCASSLQGLNTEAFFGQGTRLTVV.

The chain joins TRBV9 to TRBJ2-1, with D uncertain. Germline V lookup: CDR1 SGDLS, CDR2 YYNGEE. V lost 0 bases and J lost 2, with 0 bases in between. The CDR3 length is 12 residues. CDR3 region: CASSVAYNEQFF. The CDR3, as DNA: TGTGCCAGCAGCGTAGCCTACAATGAGCAGTTCTTC.

The V and J genes are TRBV2 and TRBJ2-3; D unresolved. V gave up 2 bases and J gave up 0 bases, with 9 bases separating them. In germline, CDR1 is SNHLY, CDR2 FYNNEI. The CDR3 loop spans 15 amino acids. The CDR3 DNA reads as TGTGCCAGCAGTGAAAAAGCTACTAGCACAGATACGCAGTATTTT. This encodes CASSEKATSTDTQYF.

The chain employs TRBV7-2 and TRBJ1-2, with D tentatively TRBD1 (6 bases). Germline V gene sequence: CDR1 SGHTA, CDR2 FQGNSA. Trimming took 2 bases from V and 6 from J, leaving 16 bases between them. This CDR3 is built from 15 residues. The CDR3 protein is CASSLQARGIDGYTF. The CDR3 coding sequence is TGTGCCAGCAGCTTACAAGCCAGGGGTATCGATGGCTACACCTTC.

The chain links TRBV3-1 (or the pseudogene TRBV3-2) to TRBJ1-2; D unclear. The germline gives CDR1 LGHDT, CDR2 YNNKEL (reference sequence). V lost 4 bases to trimming and J lost 4 bases, with 10 bases between them. The CDR3 totals 13 residues. The CDR3 nucleotides read TGTGCCAGCAGCCGGACGGCTTTCTATGGCTACACCTTC. The encoded protein is CASSRTAFYGYTF.

This clone was counted between two and nine times. The chain joins TRBV7-9 to TRBJ1-4; 8 nucleotides agree with TRBD1. V trimming: 5 bases; J trimming: 7 bases; junction bases outside the gene matches: 9. The CDR3 length is 15 residues. Germline V gene lookup returns CDR1 SEHNR and CDR2 FQNEAQ (reference sequence). Here the CDR3 reads CASSPGTGEGEKLFF. As DNA, the CDR3 is TGTGCCAGCAGCCCCGGGACAGGTGAAGGTGAAAAACTGTTTTTT. Using reference TRBV7-9 and TRBJ1-4 for the parts outside the CDR3, the full variable domain is DTGVSQNPRHKITKRGQNVTFRCDPISEHNRLYWYRQTLGQGPEFLTYFQNEAQLEKSRLLSDRFSAERPKGSFSTLEIQRTEQGDSAMYLCASSPGTGEGEKLFFGSGTQLSVL.

This chain joins TRBV5-1 and TRBJ2-2; the D call may be TRBD1 or TRBD2 (5 bases each). V lost 4 bases, J lost 3 bases, and 7 bases lay in between. Germline loops: CDR1 SGHRS, CDR2 YFSETQ. The CDR3 has 13 amino acids. The CDR3 nucleotides are TGCGCCAGCAGCCGAGGGGACACCGGGGAGCTGTTTTTT. Its translation: CASSRGDTGELFF.

The chain has TRBV2 and TRBJ1-5; D possibly corresponds to TRBD1 (6 bases). Germline V CDR1 and CDR2: SNHLY, FYNNEI. V was trimmed by 3 bases and J by 4 bases, leaving 13 bases between them. The CDR3 has 15 residues. The CDR3 is CASSESRGRNQPQHF. The DNA for the CDR3 is TGTGCCAGCAGTGAGAGCAGGGGAAGAAATCAGCCCCAGCATTTT.

This clone was seen a single time. The chain links TRBV11-2 to TRBJ1-3; D possibly corresponds to TRBD1 (6 bases). The CDR3 sequence is 16 residues long. V lost 7 bases to trimming and J lost 0 bases, with 16 bases between them. CDR1 and CDR2 from the germline V gene are SGHAT and FQNNGV. The CDR3 sequence is CASIPLQGDSGNTIYF. CDR3 bases: TGTGCCAGCATCCCTCTACAGGGTGACTCTGGAAACACCATATATTTT.

The chain is built from TRBV24-1 and TRBJ2-6; possibly TRBD1 for D (5 bases). The CDR3 loop spans 17 amino acids. Trimming took 8 bases from V and 0 from J, leaving 16 bases between them. Germline loops: CDR1 KGHDR, CDR2 SFDVKD. The CDR3 protein is CATTPAGPSSGANVLTF. The DNA for the CDR3 is TGTGCCACCACCCCGGCAGGGCCGAGCTCTGGGGCCAACGTCCTGACTTTC.

This clone was found a few times. The rearrangement uses TRBV11-2 and TRBJ1-6; TRBD1 aligns across 8 bases. CDR3 length: 14 residues. V dropped 4 bases and J dropped 10; count of bases not matched to a gene: 6. Germline V CDR1 and CDR2: SGHAT, FQNNGV. The CDR3 bases are TGTGCCAGCAGCTCTGGACAGGGTGGATCACCCCTCCACTTT. Its translation: CASSSGQGGSPLHF.